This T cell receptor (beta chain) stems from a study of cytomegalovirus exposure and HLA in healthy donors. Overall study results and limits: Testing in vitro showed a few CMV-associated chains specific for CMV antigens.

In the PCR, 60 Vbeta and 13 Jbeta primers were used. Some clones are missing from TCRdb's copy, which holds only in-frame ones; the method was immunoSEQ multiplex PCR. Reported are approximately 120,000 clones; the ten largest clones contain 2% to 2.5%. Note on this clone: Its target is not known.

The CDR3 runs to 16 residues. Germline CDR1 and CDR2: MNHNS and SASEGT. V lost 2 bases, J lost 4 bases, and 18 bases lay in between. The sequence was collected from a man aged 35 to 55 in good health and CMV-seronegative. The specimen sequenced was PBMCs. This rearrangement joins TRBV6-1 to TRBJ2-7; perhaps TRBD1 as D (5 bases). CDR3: CASSELQVARQYEQYF. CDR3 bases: TGTGCCAGCAGTGAATTACAGGTGGCCAGACAATACGAGCAGTACTTC.